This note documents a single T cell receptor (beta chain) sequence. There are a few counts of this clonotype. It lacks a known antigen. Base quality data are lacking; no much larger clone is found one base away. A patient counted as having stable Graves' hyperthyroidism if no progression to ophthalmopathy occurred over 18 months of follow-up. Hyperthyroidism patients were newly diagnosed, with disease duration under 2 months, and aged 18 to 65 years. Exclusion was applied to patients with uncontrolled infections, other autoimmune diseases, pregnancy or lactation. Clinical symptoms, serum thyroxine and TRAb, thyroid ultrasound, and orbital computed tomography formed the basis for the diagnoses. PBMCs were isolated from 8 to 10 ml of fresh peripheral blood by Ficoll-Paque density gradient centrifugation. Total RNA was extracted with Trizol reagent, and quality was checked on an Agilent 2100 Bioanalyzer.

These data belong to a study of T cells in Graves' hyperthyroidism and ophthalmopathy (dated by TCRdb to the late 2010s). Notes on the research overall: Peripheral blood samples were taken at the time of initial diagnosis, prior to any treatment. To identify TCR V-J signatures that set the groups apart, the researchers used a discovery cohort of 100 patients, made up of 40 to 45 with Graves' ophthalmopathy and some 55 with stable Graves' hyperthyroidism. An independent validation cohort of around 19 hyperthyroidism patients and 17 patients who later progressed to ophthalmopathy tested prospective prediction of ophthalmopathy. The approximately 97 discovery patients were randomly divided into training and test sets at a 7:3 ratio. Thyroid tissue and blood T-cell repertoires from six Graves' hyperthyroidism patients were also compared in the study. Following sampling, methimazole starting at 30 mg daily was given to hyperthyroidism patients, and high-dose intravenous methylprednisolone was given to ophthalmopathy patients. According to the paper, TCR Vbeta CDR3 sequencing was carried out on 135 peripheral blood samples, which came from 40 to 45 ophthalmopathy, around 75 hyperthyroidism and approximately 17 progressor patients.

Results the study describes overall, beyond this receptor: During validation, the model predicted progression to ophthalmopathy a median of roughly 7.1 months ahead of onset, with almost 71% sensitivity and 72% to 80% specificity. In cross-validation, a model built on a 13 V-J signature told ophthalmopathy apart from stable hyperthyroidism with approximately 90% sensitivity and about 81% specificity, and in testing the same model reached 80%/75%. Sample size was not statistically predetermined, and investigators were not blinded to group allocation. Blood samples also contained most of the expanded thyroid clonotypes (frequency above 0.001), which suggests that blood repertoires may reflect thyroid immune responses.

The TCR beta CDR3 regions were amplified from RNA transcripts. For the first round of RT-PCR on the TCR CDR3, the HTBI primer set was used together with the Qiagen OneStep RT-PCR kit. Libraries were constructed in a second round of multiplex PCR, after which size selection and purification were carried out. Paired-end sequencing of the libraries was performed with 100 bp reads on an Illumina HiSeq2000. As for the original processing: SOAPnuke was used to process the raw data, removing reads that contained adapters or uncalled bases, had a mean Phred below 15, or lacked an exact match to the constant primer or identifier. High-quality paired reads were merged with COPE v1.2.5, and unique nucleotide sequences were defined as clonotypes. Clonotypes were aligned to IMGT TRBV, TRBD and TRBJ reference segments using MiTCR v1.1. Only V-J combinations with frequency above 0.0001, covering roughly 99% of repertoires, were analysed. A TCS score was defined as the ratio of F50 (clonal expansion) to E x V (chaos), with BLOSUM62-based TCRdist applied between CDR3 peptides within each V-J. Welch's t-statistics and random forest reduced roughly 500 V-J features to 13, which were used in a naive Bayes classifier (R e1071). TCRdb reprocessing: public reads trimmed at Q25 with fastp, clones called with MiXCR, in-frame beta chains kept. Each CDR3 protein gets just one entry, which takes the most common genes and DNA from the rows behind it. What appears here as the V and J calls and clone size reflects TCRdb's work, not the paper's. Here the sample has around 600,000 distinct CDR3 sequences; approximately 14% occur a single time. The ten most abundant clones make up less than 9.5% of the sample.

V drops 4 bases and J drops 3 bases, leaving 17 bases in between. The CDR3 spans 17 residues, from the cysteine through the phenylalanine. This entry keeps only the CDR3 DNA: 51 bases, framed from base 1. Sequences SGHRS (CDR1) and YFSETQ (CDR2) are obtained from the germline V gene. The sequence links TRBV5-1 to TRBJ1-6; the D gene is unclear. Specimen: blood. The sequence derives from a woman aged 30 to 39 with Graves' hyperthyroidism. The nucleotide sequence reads TGCGCCAGCAGCCGCCACTCCGGCGCAGTCTATAATTCACCCCTCCACTTT. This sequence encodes CASSRHSGAVYNSPLHF.